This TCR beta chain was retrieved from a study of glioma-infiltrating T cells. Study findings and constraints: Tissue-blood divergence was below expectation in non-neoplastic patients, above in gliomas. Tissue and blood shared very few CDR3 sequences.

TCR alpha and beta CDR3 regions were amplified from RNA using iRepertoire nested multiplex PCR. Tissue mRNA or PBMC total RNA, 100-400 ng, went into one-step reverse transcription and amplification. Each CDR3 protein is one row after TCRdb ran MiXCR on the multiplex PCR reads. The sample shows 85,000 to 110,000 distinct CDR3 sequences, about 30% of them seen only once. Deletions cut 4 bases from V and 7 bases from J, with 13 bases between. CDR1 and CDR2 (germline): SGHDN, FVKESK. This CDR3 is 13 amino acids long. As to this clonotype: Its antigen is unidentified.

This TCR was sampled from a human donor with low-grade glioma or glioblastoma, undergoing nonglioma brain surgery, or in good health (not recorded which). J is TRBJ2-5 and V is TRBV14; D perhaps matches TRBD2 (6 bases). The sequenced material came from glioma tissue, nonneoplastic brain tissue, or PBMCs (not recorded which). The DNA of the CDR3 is TGTGCCAGCAGCCCAGGGACCGGGGGGACCCAGTACTTC. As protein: CASSPGTGGTQYF.